These 20 T cell receptor beta chains share one sample of origin, sequenced in a study of blood T cell repertoires in COVID-19. Clones were read by immunoSEQ multiplex PCR, and TCRdb kept only the in-frame ones, dropping some. Counted here are some 90,000 clones, 81% occurring once; the ten biggest clones make up approximately 4.5%. The sequenced material came from peripheral blood. The source is a man aged 55 to 70 with acute or convalescent COVID-19.

The J gene is TRBJ2-2, the V gene TRBV7-2; no definite D call. Germline V gives CDR1 SGHTA, CDR2 FQGNSA. The V end lost 5 bases, the J end lost 2 bases, and 15 bases lay between the germline ends. This CDR3 has 16 residues. The CDR3 bases are TGTGCCAGCAGCCCTATCTCGCGCGGAAACACCGGGGAGCTGTTTTTT. Amino acid sequence: CASSPISRGNTGELFF. The full variable domain, completed using reference TRBV7-2 and TRBJ2-2, is GAGVSQSPSNKVTEKGKDVELRCDPISGHTALYWYRQSLGQGLEFLIYFQGNSAPDKSGLPSDRFSAERTGGSVSTLTIQRTQQEDSAVYLCASSPISRGNTGELFFGEGSRLTVL.

This chain joins TRBV27 and TRBJ2-1; 12 bases map to TRBD1. With 2 bases clipped from V and 10 bases from J, the junction kept 9 bases outside the gene matches. CDR1 and CDR2 (germline): MNHEY, SMNVEV (reference sequence). The length of the CDR3 is 16 residues. This CDR3 reads CASSLPTGTGGNEQFF. As DNA, the CDR3 is TGTGCCAGCAGTTTACCTACCGGGACAGGGGGCAACGAGCAGTTCTTC.

The gene calls are TRBV6-5 and TRBJ2-2; no clear D gene. The V gene's germline CDR1 is MNHEY and CDR2 SVGAGI. Trimming removed 4 bases from V and 0 bases from J, with 6 bases in between. The CDR3 loop spans 14 amino acids. The CDR3 bases are TGTGCCAGCAGTTGGCAGGCGAACACCGGGGAGCTGTTTTTT. Translated, it gives CASSWQANTGELFF.

The CDR3 sequence is CASRHYSGTNEKLFF. Here the CDR3 DNA reads TGTGCCAGCAGGCATTACTCTGGAACTAATGAAAAACTGTTTTTT. The chain couples TRBV5-6 to TRBJ1-4, with D uncertain. Per germline, CDR1 SGHDT and CDR2 YYEEEE. Trimming took 5 bases from V and 1 from J, leaving 12 bases between them. CDR3 length: 15 amino acids.

The chain recombines TRBV28 with TRBJ1-2; 11 bases agree with TRBD1. The germline CDR1 and CDR2 sequences are MDHEN and SYDVKM. J gave up 3 bases and V 6 bases, and 3 bases lay outside the gene matches. The CDR3 is 14 amino acids. The CDR3 sequence is CASRGTGGYYGYTF. CDR3 DNA sequence: TGTGCCAGCAGAGGGACAGGGGGGTACTATGGCTACACCTTC.

The chain is built from TRBV7-8 and TRBJ2-5, with D possibly being TRBD2 (5 bases). Germline loops: CDR1 SGHVS, CDR2 FQNEAQ. CDR3 size: 14 residues. V dropped 3 bases and J dropped 5 bases, with 13 bases sitting between them. CDR3 sequence (DNA): TGTGCCAGCAGCTTTAATTGGGGAGCGGAGACCCAGTACTTC. It yields the protein CASSFNWGAETQYF.

The rearrangement uses TRBV9 and TRBJ2-2, with a tentative D call TRBD2 (5 bases). Germline values: CDR1 SGDLS, CDR2 YYNGEE. Trimming shortened V by 1 base and J by 4 bases, and 11 bases separated the two germline ends. The CDR3 contains 15 residues. The CDR3 loop reads CASSVQADPTGELFF. The CDR3 coding sequence is TGTGCCAGCAGCGTACAAGCGGACCCCACCGGGGAGCTGTTTTTT.

The rearrangement links TRBV5-6 to TRBJ2-3; tentative D call: TRBD1 (6 bases). V was pared by 4 bases and J by 6 bases, with 12 bases between. This CDR3 has 13 residues. Germline CDR1 reads SGHDT; CDR2 reads YYEEEE. The CDR3 loop is CASSPNRDDTQYF. For the CDR3, the DNA is TGTGCCAGCAGCCCAAACAGGGACGATACGCAGTATTTT.

The CDR3 region is CASSENRTGIRYGYTF. CDR3 DNA sequence: TGTGCCAGTAGCGAAAACAGGACAGGGATAAGGTATGGCTACACCTTC. V and J are TRBV19 and TRBJ1-2, with 8 bases aligning to TRBD1. The germline V gene encodes CDR1 LNHDA and CDR2 SQIVND (reference sequence). This CDR3 spans 16 amino acids. J lost 5 bases, V lost 6 bases, and 14 bases had no gene match. Looking up the rest from reference TRBV19 and TRBJ1-2 gives the full variable domain: DGGITQSPKYLFRKEGQNVTLSCEQNLNHDAMYWYRQDPGQGLRLIYYSQIVNDFQKGDIAEGYSVSREKKESFPLTVTSAQKNPTAFYLCASSENRTGIRYGYTFGSGTRLTVV.

This clone was picked up a small number of times. The chain uses TRBV7-2 and TRBJ2-6; D is ambiguous. This CDR3 contains 16 residues. Trimming removed 5 bases at V and 4 bases at J, with 15 bases between. The germline gives CDR1 SGHTA, CDR2 FQGNSA. CDR3 residues: CASSPDSNSGANVLTF. CDR3 nucleotide sequence: TGTGCCAGCAGCCCCGATTCTAACTCCGGGGCCAACGTCCTGACTTTC.

The chain carries TRBV19 and TRBJ2-4; 10 bases align to TRBD1. CDR1 and CDR2 (germline): LNHDA, SQIVND (reference sequence). The CDR3 loop spans 15 amino acids. J lost 8 bases, V lost 9 bases, and 13 bases had no gene match. CDR3 in amino acids: CASKSGQGITDIQYF. The CDR3 DNA follows: TGTGCCAGCAAGTCGGGACAGGGGATCACAGACATTCAGTACTTC.

This clone was picked up one time. The chain combines TRBV18 with TRBJ1-5; D is uncertain. The CDR3 spans 13 residues. V was trimmed by 2 bases and J by 6 bases, leaving 8 bases between them. CDR1 is KGHSH, CDR2 LQKENI, per germline. As DNA, the CDR3 is TGTGCCAGCTCACCATCGGGTGGTCAGCCCCAGCATTTT. The encoded protein is CASSPSGGQPQHF.

V gene TRBV10-3 combines with J gene TRBJ2-6, with a weak D call TRBD2 (6 bases). This CDR3 spans 14 amino acids. Trimming pared 8 bases from V and 0 bases from J, leaving 8 bases between. The germline gives CDR1 ENHRY, CDR2 SYGVKD. The CDR3 sequence: CAIRDFSGANVLTF. The CDR3 DNA reads TGTGCCATCCGGGACTTCTCTGGGGCCAACGTCCTGACTTTC.

Here the CDR3 reads CASNSGRVTEAFF. The CDR3 nucleotides read TGTGCCAGCAACAGCGGTAGGGTTACTGAAGCTTTCTTT. The chain links TRBV27 to TRBJ1-1; D is unclear. The germline V gene has CDR1 MNHEY and CDR2 SMNVEV (reference sequence). Trimming pared 7 bases from V and 5 bases from J, leaving 14 bases between. CDR3 length: 13 residues.

V is TRBV19 and J is TRBJ2-1; D is possibly TRBD1 (5 bases). V lost 4 bases and J lost 7, with 17 bases in between. The CDR3 length is 15 residues. Germline lookup yields CDR1 LNHDA and CDR2 SQIVND (reference sequence). The CDR3 DNA is TGTGCCAGTAGTACCACAGGCTCTAGGCTTAATGAGCAGTTCTTC. This translates into CASSTTGSRLNEQFF.

This chain connects TRBV30 to TRBJ2-1; tentative D call: TRBD1 (6 bases). The V gene lost 5 bases and the J gene lost 10 bases, with 15 bases spanning the gap. The CDR3 is 12 residues long. CDR1 is GTSNPN, CDR2 SVGIG, per germline (reference sequence). The CDR3 here is CAWGGSSSEQFF. In nucleotides, the CDR3 is TGTGCCTGGGGGGGCTCGAGCAGCGAGCAGTTCTTC.

This chain connects TRBV7-2 to TRBJ2-3; 10 bases fit TRBD2. The CDR3 sequence is 14 residues long. V lost 6 bases, J lost 6 bases, and 6 bases stayed unmatched. Germline values: CDR1 SGHTA, CDR2 FQGNSA. The CDR3 region has the DNA TGTGCCAGCAGGCGACTAGCGGGCGCCGATACGCAGTATTTT. It specifies CASRRLAGADTQYF.

The chain is built from TRBV19 and TRBJ2-7; TRBD1 agrees at 8 bases. The CDR3 extends over 14 amino acids. V dropped 7 bases and J dropped 3; count of bases not matched to a gene: 8. Germline V gene lookup returns CDR1 LNHDA and CDR2 SQIVND (reference sequence). CDR3 DNA: TGTGCCAGTAATAGGGGACAGGCCCACTACGAGCAGTACTTC. This codes for CASNRGQAHYEQYF.

The chain is built from TRBV11-2 and TRBJ2-5, with 8 bases matching TRBD2. The germline CDR1 and CDR2 sequences are SGHAT and FQNNGV. After removal of 5 bases from V and 1 base from J, the junction contained 15 bases not matched to a gene. The length of the CDR3 is 18 residues. The CDR3 nucleotides are TGTGCCAGCAGCCCCCTTCGAGGAGCGGGGGTCATCCAAGAGACCCAGTACTTC. Amino acids: CASSPLRGAGVIQETQYF.

The V and J genes are TRBV9 and TRBJ2-7, with 9 positions matching TRBD2. V gave up 0 bases and J gave up 3 bases; unmatched junction bases: 4. Germline assignment: CDR1 SGDLS and CDR2 YYNGEE. This CDR3 contains 15 residues. The CDR3 DNA reads as TGTGCCAGCAGCGTAGCATCTAGCGGGGACTACGAGCAGTACTTC. Translated, it gives CASSVASSGDYEQYF.